A selection of T cell receptor beta chains follows, all from one sample in a study of Ad26.COV2.S vaccination and SARS-CoV-2 variants. Assay used: immunoSEQ multiplex PCR; TCRdb lists only in-frame clones, some missing. The table includes about 350,000 clones, more than 75% detected once. The sequenced sample was peripheral blood, obtained in a trial of Ad26.COV2.S vaccine versus placebo. The receptors were sampled from a person aged 18-65 years who received the Ad26.COV2.S COVID-19 vaccine or a placebo. Each CDR3 is given with its conserved first and last residue. The order of the fields is D gene, J gene, V gene, clone size, CDR3 protein, CDR3 DNA. D genes are given only for firm matches. Not all rows give a size; the values are once, few, many and, for expanded clones, a class.

d_call: TRBD1; j_call: TRBJ2-7; v_call: TRBV4-3; clone_size: .; cdr3_aa: CASSQNPGQGDEQYF; cdr3_nt: TGCGCCAGCAGCCAAAATCCGGGACAGGGCGACGAGCAGTACTTC
d_call: TRBD1; j_call: TRBJ1-1; v_call: TRBV6-2/TRBV6-3; clone_size: .; cdr3_aa: CASSYPGTGVHTEAFF; cdr3_nt: TGTGCCAGCAGTTATCCCGGGACAGGGGTACACACTGAAGCTTTCTTT
d_call: TRBD1; j_call: TRBJ1-5; v_call: TRBV10-3; clone_size: once; cdr3_aa: CAISETGGVPLKPQHF; cdr3_nt: TGTGCCATCAGTGAGACAGGGGGCGTCCCCTTGAAGCCCCAGCATTTT
d_call: .; j_call: TRBJ2-3; v_call: TRBV7-3; clone_size: once; cdr3_aa: CASSFSPDTQYF; cdr3_nt: TGTGCCAGCAGCTTTAGCCCAGATACGCAGTATTTT
d_call: TRBD1; j_call: TRBJ2-7; v_call: TRBV5-1; clone_size: .; cdr3_aa: CASSRDRAFDEQYF; cdr3_nt: TGCGCCAGCAGCCGGGACAGGGCTTTCGACGAGCAGTACTTC
d_call: .; j_call: TRBJ2-1; v_call: TRBV7-9; clone_size: .; cdr3_aa: CASSLESGDNEQFF; cdr3_nt: TGTGCCAGCAGCTTAGAATCTGGGGACAATGAGCAGTTCTTC
d_call: .; j_call: TRBJ1-4; v_call: TRBV21-1; clone_size: .; cdr3_aa: CASSKERQGAIEKLFF; cdr3_nt: TGTGCCAGCAGCAAAGAAAGACAGGGGGCAATTGAAAAACTGTTTTTT
d_call: .; j_call: TRBJ1-1; v_call: TRBV7-8; clone_size: .; cdr3_aa: CASSLARTGGVHTEAFF; cdr3_nt: TGTGCCAGCAGCTTAGCCCGTACAGGAGGGGTGCACACTGAAGCTTTCTTT
d_call: .; j_call: TRBJ1-1; v_call: TRBV4-1; clone_size: .; cdr3_aa: CASSQYGGPEAFF; cdr3_nt: TGCGCCAGCAGCCAATATGGGGGGCCTGAAGCTTTCTTT
d_call: TRBD2; j_call: TRBJ2-7; v_call: TRBV12-5; clone_size: .; cdr3_aa: CASGWILAGGPYEQYF; cdr3_nt: TGTGCTAGTGGTTGGATACTAGCGGGGGGGCCCTACGAGCAGTACTTC
d_call: .; j_call: TRBJ1-1; v_call: TRBV30; clone_size: .; cdr3_aa: CAWSEEGFTEAFF; cdr3_nt: TGTGCCTGGAGTGAAGAGGGTTTTACTGAAGCTTTCTTT
d_call: TRBD1; j_call: TRBJ1-1; v_call: TRBV5-1; clone_size: .; cdr3_aa: CASSPVDRVSMNTEAFF; cdr3_nt: TGCGCCAGCAGCCCTGTGGACAGGGTATCAATGAACACTGAAGCTTTCTTT
d_call: TRBD1; j_call: TRBJ2-7; v_call: TRBV29-1; clone_size: .; cdr3_aa: CSVDSETGGTYEQYF; cdr3_nt: TGCAGCGTTGATTCCGAGACAGGGGGCACCTACGAGCAGTACTTC
d_call: .; j_call: TRBJ2-7; v_call: TRBV5-5; clone_size: .; cdr3_aa: CASSLAGTFSYEQYF; cdr3_nt: TGTGCCAGCAGCTTGGCCGGGACATTTTCCTACGAGCAGTACTTC
d_call: .; j_call: TRBJ1-4; v_call: TRBV6-8; clone_size: few; cdr3_aa: CASSYTPTRGQPKRDEKLFF; cdr3_nt: TGTGCCAGCAGTTATACCCCTACCAGGGGCCAACCTAAAAGGGATGAAAAACTGTTTTTT
d_call: TRBD2; j_call: TRBJ2-1; v_call: TRBV5-1; clone_size: .; cdr3_aa: CASSKTSGSSYNEQFF; cdr3_nt: TGCGCCAGCAGCAAGACTAGCGGAAGCTCCTACAATGAGCAGTTCTTC
d_call: .; j_call: TRBJ1-1; v_call: TRBV6-1; clone_size: .; cdr3_aa: CASSEARGTEAFF; cdr3_nt: TGTGCCAGCAGTGAAGCGCGGGGCACTGAAGCTTTCTTT
d_call: TRBD1; j_call: TRBJ2-7; v_call: TRBV18; clone_size: .; cdr3_aa: CASSLDRTRYEQYF; cdr3_nt: TGTGCCAGCTCACTGGACAGGACACGATACGAGCAGTACTTC
d_call: .; j_call: TRBJ1-3; v_call: TRBV7-8; clone_size: few; cdr3_aa: CASSLATGTGGNTIYF; cdr3_nt: TGTGCCAGCAGCTTAGCCACCGGGACGGGAGGAAACACCATATATTTT
d_call: TRBD1; j_call: TRBJ2-5; v_call: TRBV30; clone_size: .; cdr3_aa: CAWSGGVRGRETQYF; cdr3_nt: TGTGCCTGGAGTGGGGGGGTCAGGGGGCGAGAGACCCAGTACTTC
d_call: .; j_call: TRBJ1-2; v_call: TRBV2; clone_size: .; cdr3_aa: CASSNRVGGYGYTF; cdr3_nt: TGTGCCAGCAGTAACAGGGTAGGCGGTTATGGCTACACCTTC
d_call: .; j_call: TRBJ2-3; v_call: TRBV7-3; clone_size: once; cdr3_aa: CASSLTGGGTDTQYF; cdr3_nt: TGTGCCAGCAGCTTAACCGGGGGAGGCACAGATACGCAGTATTTT
d_call: .; j_call: TRBJ2-3; v_call: TRBV5-1; clone_size: .; cdr3_aa: CASSLQGPFGTDTQYF; cdr3_nt: TGCGCCAGCAGCCTGCAGGGGCCCTTTGGCACAGATACGCAGTATTTT
d_call: .; j_call: TRBJ2-2; v_call: TRBV27; clone_size: .; cdr3_aa: CASSLSPVGRPTGELFF; cdr3_nt: TGTGCCAGCAGTTTATCCCCCGTTGGTCGTCCTACCGGGGAGCTGTTTTTT
d_call: TRBD1; j_call: TRBJ1-2; v_call: TRBV7-9; clone_size: .; cdr3_aa: CASGPQGARGLGYTF; cdr3_nt: TGTGCCAGCGGACCACAGGGGGCGCGTGGACTTGGCTACACCTTC
d_call: .; j_call: TRBJ2-1; v_call: TRBV11-3; clone_size: .; cdr3_aa: CASSLVGYNEQFF; cdr3_nt: TGTGCCAGCAGCTTAGTAGGTTACAATGAGCAGTTCTTC
d_call: TRBD2; j_call: TRBJ2-7; v_call: TRBV6-8; clone_size: .; cdr3_aa: CASRSSGAPGPFPLEQYF; cdr3_nt: TGTGCCAGCAGGTCTAGCGGGGCGCCTGGTCCTTTTCCCCTCGAGCAGTACTTC
d_call: .; j_call: TRBJ1-1; v_call: TRBV9; clone_size: .; cdr3_aa: CASSVESNTEAFF; cdr3_nt: TGTGCCAGCAGCGTAGAGTCGAACACTGAAGCTTTCTTT
d_call: .; j_call: TRBJ2-1; v_call: TRBV5-1; clone_size: .; cdr3_aa: CASLGGGEQFF; cdr3_nt: TGCGCCAGCCTAGGGGGGGGCGAGCAGTTCTTC
d_call: .; j_call: TRBJ1-3; v_call: TRBV9; clone_size: .; cdr3_aa: CASSVRGSKGNTIYF; cdr3_nt: TGTGCCAGCAGCGTAAGGGGGTCAAAAGGAAACACCATATATTTT
d_call: TRBD1; j_call: TRBJ2-6; v_call: TRBV19; clone_size: .; cdr3_aa: CASSLRTGTLSGANVLTF; cdr3_nt: TGTGCCAGTAGCCTCCGGACAGGGACCCTCTCTGGGGCCAACGTCCTGACTTTC
d_call: TRBD1; j_call: TRBJ2-7; v_call: TRBV19; clone_size: .; cdr3_aa: CASSNRDRESYEQYF; cdr3_nt: TGTGCCAGTAGTAACCGGGACAGGGAATCCTACGAGCAGTACTTC
d_call: .; j_call: TRBJ2-1; v_call: TRBV27; clone_size: once; cdr3_aa: CASSPSRQTYNEQFF; cdr3_nt: TGTGCCAGCAGTCCATCGCGGCAGACCTACAATGAGCAGTTCTTC
d_call: .; j_call: TRBJ2-7; v_call: TRBV5-4; clone_size: .; cdr3_aa: CASSFGAGATYEQYF; cdr3_nt: TGTGCCAGCAGCTTTGGGGCCGGGGCCACCTACGAGCAGTACTTC
d_call: .; j_call: TRBJ2-5; v_call: TRBV9; clone_size: .; cdr3_aa: CASSAGGTLETQYF; cdr3_nt: TGTGCCAGCAGCGCAGGAGGGACTTTAGAGACCCAGTACTTC
d_call: .; j_call: TRBJ2-2; v_call: TRBV7-6; clone_size: .; cdr3_aa: CASSLGHFGTGELFF; cdr3_nt: TGTGCCAGCAGCCTGGGGCACTTTGGCACCGGGGAGCTGTTTTTT
d_call: TRBD2; j_call: TRBJ2-3; v_call: TRBV5-8; clone_size: .; cdr3_aa: CASSLGLASTDTQYF; cdr3_nt: TGTGCCAGCAGCTTGGGACTAGCTAGCACAGATACGCAGTATTTT
d_call: TRBD1; j_call: TRBJ2-2; v_call: TRBV5-8; clone_size: .; cdr3_aa: CASRRTGQFTGELFF; cdr3_nt: TGTGCCAGCAGACGGACAGGTCAATTCACCGGGGAGCTGTTTTTT
d_call: .; j_call: TRBJ2-5; v_call: TRBV7-9; clone_size: .; cdr3_aa: CASSPSFIGTQETQYF; cdr3_nt: TGTGCCAGCAGCCCAAGTTTTATCGGGACGCAAGAGACCCAGTACTTC
d_call: .; j_call: TRBJ1-3; v_call: TRBV5-1; clone_size: .; cdr3_aa: CASRTDSGNTIYF; cdr3_nt: TGCGCCAGCCGCACCGACTCTGGAAACACCATATATTTT
d_call: TRBD1; j_call: TRBJ1-1; v_call: TRBV6-5; clone_size: .; cdr3_aa: CASSYLEQGRTEAFF; cdr3_nt: TGTGCCAGCAGTTACTTAGAACAGGGGAGGACTGAAGCTTTCTTT
d_call: .; j_call: TRBJ1-5; v_call: TRBV9; clone_size: .; cdr3_aa: CASSVGTHDNQPQHF; cdr3_nt: TGTGCCAGCAGCGTAGGGACACACGACAATCAGCCCCAGCATTTT
d_call: TRBD2; j_call: TRBJ2-5; v_call: TRBV5-1; clone_size: .; cdr3_aa: CASSLVAGERETQYF; cdr3_nt: TGCGCCAGCAGCTTGGTAGCGGGGGAGAGAGAGACCCAGTACTTC
d_call: .; j_call: TRBJ1-4; v_call: TRBV18; clone_size: .; cdr3_aa: CASSPPTTNEKLFF; cdr3_nt: TGTGCCAGCTCCCCCCCTACAACTAATGAAAAACTGTTTTTT
d_call: .; j_call: TRBJ1-1; v_call: TRBV12-3/TRBV12-4; clone_size: .; cdr3_aa: CASRKTENTEAFF; cdr3_nt: TGTGCCAGCAGAAAAACAGAGAACACTGAAGCTTTCTTT
d_call: .; j_call: TRBJ1-2; v_call: TRBV11-2; clone_size: .; cdr3_aa: CASSLETGVANYGYTF; cdr3_nt: TGTGCCAGCAGCTTAGAGACAGGTGTGGCTAACTATGGCTACACCTTC